This entry features one T cell receptor (beta chain) sequence. The CDR3 is cut off 3 residues early in the read; its end comes from the germline J gene. The trim removed 7 bases at V and 1 base at J, leaving 3 bases unmatched. CDR3 size: 14 residues. CDR1 is LNHDA, CDR2 SQIVND, per germline (reference sequence). This sample stems from a study of T cells in women clearing cervical HPV infection. Only in-frame clones appear in the TCRdb table, and some are missing; sequencing was by immunoSEQ multiplex PCR. The table lists more than 40,000 clones, with 0.95% to 1% in the top ten. The chain joins TRBV19 to TRBJ2-3; 9 bases map to TRBD2. This sequence was found in a woman between 18 and 75 years old with a cervical HPV16 infection that either progressed to CIN3+ or cleared (not recorded which). The sequenced sample was blood buffy coat. The DNA read from the CDR3 is TGTGCCAGTAACTTAGCGGGGGGCACAGATACG. Its translation is CASNLAGGTDT. The full-length CDR3 reads as CASNLAGGTDTQYF.